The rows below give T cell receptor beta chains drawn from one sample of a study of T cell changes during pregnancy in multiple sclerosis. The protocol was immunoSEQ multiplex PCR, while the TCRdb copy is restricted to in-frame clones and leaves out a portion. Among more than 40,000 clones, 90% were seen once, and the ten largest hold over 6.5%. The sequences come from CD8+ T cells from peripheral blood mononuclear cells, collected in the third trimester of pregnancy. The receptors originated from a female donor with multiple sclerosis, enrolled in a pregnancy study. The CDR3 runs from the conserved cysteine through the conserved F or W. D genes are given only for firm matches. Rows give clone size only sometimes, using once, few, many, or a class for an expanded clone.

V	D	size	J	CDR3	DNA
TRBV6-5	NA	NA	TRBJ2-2	CASSYSTSSAGELFF	TGTGCCAGCAGTTACTCGACTAGTAGCGCCGGGGAGCTGTTTTTT
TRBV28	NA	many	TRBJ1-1	CATKFTGNTEAFF	TGTGCCACCAAATTCACAGGGAACACTGAAGCTTTCTTT
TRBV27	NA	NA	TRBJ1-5	CASSLGGAYSNQPQHF	TGTGCCAGCAGTTTAGGAGGGGCGTATAGCAATCAGCCCCAGCATTTT
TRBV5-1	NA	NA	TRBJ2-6	CASSAEGQRLSGANVLTF	TGCGCCAGCAGCGCGGAGGGACAGAGACTCTCTGGGGCCAACGTCCTGACTTTC
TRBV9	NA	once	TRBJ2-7	CASSVDPIASSEQYF	TGTGCCAGCAGCGTAGATCCGATAGCATCGTCCGAGCAGTACTTC
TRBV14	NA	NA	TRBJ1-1	CASSPLNTEAFF	TGTGCCAGCAGCCCATTGAACACTGAAGCTTTCTTT
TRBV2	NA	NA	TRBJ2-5	CASSEAQGEDQETQYF	TGTGCCAGCAGTGAAGCGCAAGGAGAGGACCAAGAGACCCAGTACTTC
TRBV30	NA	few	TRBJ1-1	CAWTNTGVFEAFF	TGTGCCTGGACTAATACGGGAGTATTCGAAGCTTTCTTT
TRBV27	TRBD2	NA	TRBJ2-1	CASSQAGTSGRSLVSDEQFF	TGTGCCAGCAGTCAAGCCGGGACTAGCGGGAGAAGTTTAGTTAGCGATGAGCAGTTCTTC
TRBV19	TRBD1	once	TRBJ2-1	CASSMIPTADRGGYNEQFF	TGTGCCAGTAGTATGATCCCTACCGCGGACAGGGGGGGGTACAATGAGCAGTTCTTC
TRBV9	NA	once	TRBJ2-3	CASTSGADTQYF	TGTGCCAGCACGTCAGGGGCAGATACGCAGTATTTT
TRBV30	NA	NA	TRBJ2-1	CAWSVDSSSSSYNEQFF	TGTGCCTGGAGTGTAGACTCATCCTCTTCCTCCTACAATGAGCAGTTCTTC
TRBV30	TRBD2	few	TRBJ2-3	CAWSPPGLADITDTQYF	TGTGCCTGGAGTCCCCCGGGACTAGCGGATATCACAGATACGCAGTATTTT
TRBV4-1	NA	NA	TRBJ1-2	CASSQDPGRQSNYGYTF	TGCGCCAGCAGCCAAGATCCAGGCCGGCAGTCTAACTATGGCTACACCTTC
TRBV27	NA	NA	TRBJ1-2	CASSPSRGANYGYTF	TGTGCCAGCAGTCCCTCCCGGGGAGCTAACTATGGCTACACCTTC
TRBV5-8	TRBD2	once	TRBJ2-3	CASSLGTGGTDSTDTQYF	TGTGCCAGCAGCTTGGGTACGGGAGGCACCGATAGCACAGATACGCAGTATTTT
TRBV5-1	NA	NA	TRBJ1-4	CASSPEGTFNEKLFF	TGCGCCAGCAGCCCGGAGGGCACGTTCAATGAAAAACTGTTTTTT
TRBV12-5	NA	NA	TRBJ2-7	CASGVTGEQYEQYF	TGTGCTAGTGGTGTGACAGGAGAGCAGTACGAGCAGTACTTC
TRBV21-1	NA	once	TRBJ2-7	CAPSRRGGIYEQYF	TGTGCCCCCAGCAGGAGGGGCGGTATCTACGAGCAGTACTTC
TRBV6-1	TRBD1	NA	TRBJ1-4	CASSDLVDRESAKLFF	TGTGCCAGCAGTGATCTCGTTGACAGGGAGAGCGCAAAACTGTTTTTT
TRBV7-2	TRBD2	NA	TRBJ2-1	CASSPRTSPWDEQFF	TGTGCCAGCAGCCCGCGGACTAGCCCCTGGGATGAGCAGTTCTTC
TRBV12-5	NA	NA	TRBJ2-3	CASGAGRHSSTDTQYF	TGTGCTAGTGGGGCCGGGAGACATTCTAGCACAGATACGCAGTATTTT
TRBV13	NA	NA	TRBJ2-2	CASTLAIGELFF	TGTGCCAGCACACTAGCCATCGGGGAGCTGTTTTTT
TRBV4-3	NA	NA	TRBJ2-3	CASSQGIAETASYGTQYF	TGCGCCAGCAGCCAAGGAATTGCCGAGACAGCGAGCTATGGTACGCAGTATTTT
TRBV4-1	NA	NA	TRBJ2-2	CASSQEWSRTGELFF	TGCGCCAGCAGCCAAGAGTGGTCACGGACCGGGGAGCTGTTTTTT